This T cell receptor (beta chain) was sequenced during a study of T cells in Graves' hyperthyroidism and ophthalmopathy. Broader study findings: Model-based prediction identified ophthalmopathy a median roughly 6.1 months prior to its onset.

The CDR3 regions of TCR beta were amplified from RNA transcripts. HTBI primers were the set used in a first-round RT-PCR of the TCR CDR3. TCRdb recomputed calls from the multiplex PCR reads with MiXCR, one row per CDR3 protein. Of over 650,000 distinct CDR3 sequences listed, approximately 16% were seen once; the top ten hold approximately 8%. Germline loops: CDR1 LGHNA, CDR2 YSLEER. The CDR3 spans 15 residues. V shed 3 bases and J 2 bases; nucleotides not matched to a gene: 7. Notes on this clonotype: No antigen is known for it.

The rearrangement links TRBV4-3 to TRBJ2-7, with 7 nucleotides matching TRBD2. The receptor was derived from a man aged 18 to 35 with Graves' hyperthyroidism. The sequenced sample consisted of blood. The DNA of the CDR3 is TGCGCCAGCAGCCAGGATACTAGCGCCCCCTACGAGCAGTACTTC. Its protein is CASSQDTSAPYEQYF.